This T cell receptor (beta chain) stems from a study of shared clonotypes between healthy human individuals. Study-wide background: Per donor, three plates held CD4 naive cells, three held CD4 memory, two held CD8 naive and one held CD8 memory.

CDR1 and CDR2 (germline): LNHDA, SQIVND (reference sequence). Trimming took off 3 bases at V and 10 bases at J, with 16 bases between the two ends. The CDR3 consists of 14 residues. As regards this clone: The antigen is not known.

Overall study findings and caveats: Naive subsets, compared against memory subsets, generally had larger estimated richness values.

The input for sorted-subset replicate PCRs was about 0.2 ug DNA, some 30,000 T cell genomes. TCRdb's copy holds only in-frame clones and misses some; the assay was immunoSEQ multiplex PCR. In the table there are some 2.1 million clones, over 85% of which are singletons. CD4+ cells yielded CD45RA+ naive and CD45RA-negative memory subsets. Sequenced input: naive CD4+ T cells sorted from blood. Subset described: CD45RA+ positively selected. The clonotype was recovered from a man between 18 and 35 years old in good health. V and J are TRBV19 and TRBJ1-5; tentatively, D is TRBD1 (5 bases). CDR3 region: CASSISGTGVPQHF. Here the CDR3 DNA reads TGTGCCAGTAGTATTTCGGGGACGGGGGTTCCCCAGCATTTT.